This TCR beta chain derives from a study of T cells in localized non-small cell lung cancer. Notes on the study in general: Among the top 100 tumor clones, a median roughly 57 appeared in adjacent lung. Clonality of T cells reached its maximum in uninvolved adjacent lung, surpassing tumor. Sequencing was restricted to one tumor region; therefore, heterogeneity remains possible. Longer overall survival associated with higher blood T cell density; shorter survival with higher adjacent-lung clonality.

The table lists this clone with a count of one. Its antigen is currently unknown. The table came from immunoSEQ multiplex PCR; TCRdb's copy has only in-frame clones and leaves some out. The sample records tens of thousands of clones, around 83% being singletons. V lost 4 bases to trimming and J lost 4 bases, with 4 bases between them. The CDR3 covers 12 residues. Germline V gene data show CDR1 as MNHNS and CDR2 as SASEGT. Sequences were derived from PBMCs, sampled before any cancer treatment. V is TRBV6-1 and J is TRBJ2-2; D remains ambiguous. This receptor was identified in a man between 35 and 75 years old with stage II lung adenocarcinoma. The CDR3 region is CASSVSTGELFF. CDR3 nucleotides: TGTGCCAGCAGTGTGTCCACCGGGGAGCTGTTTTTT.